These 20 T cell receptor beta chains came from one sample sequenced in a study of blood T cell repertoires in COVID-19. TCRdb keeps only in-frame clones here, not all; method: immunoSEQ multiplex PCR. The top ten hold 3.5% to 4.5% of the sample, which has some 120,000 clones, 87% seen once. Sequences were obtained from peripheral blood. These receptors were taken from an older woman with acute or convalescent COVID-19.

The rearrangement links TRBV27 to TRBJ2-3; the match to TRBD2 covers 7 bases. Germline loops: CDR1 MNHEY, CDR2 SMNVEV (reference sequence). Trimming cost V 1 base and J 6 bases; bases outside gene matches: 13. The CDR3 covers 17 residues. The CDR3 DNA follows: TGTGCCAGCAGTTTATTCCCGAGACTAGCATCCCCCGATACGCAGTATTTT. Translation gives CASSLFPRLASPDTQYF.

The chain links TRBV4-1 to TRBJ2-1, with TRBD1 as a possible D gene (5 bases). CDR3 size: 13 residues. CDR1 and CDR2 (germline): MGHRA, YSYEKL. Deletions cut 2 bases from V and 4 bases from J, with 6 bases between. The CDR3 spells CASSQTGYNEQFF. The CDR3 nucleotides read TGCGCCAGCAGCCAAACAGGTTACAATGAGCAGTTCTTC.

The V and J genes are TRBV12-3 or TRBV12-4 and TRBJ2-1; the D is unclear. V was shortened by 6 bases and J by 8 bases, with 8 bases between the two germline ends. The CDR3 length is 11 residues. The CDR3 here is CASSPQYEQFF. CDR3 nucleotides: TGTGCCAGCAGCCCTCAGTATGAGCAGTTCTTC.

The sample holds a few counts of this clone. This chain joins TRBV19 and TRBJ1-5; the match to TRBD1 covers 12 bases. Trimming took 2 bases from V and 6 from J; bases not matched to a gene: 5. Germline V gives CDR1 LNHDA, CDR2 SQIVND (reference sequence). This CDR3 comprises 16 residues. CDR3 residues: CASSIPGQGARQPQHF. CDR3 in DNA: TGTGCCAGTAGTATACCGGGACAGGGGGCACGTCAGCCCCAGCATTTT.

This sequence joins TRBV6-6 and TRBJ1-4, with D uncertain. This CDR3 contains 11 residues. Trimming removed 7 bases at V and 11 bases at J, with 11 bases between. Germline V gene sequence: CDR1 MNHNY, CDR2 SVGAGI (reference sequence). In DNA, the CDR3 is TGTGCCAGCACGGAGGGTAACAAACTGTTTTTT. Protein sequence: CASTEGNKLFF.

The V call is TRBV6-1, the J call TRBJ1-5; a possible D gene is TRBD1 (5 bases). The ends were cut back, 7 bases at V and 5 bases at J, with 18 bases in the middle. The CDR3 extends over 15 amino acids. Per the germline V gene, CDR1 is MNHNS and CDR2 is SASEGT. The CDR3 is CASTLVQGAYQPQHF. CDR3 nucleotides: TGTGCCAGCACCCTGGTCCAAGGGGCTTATCAGCCCCAGCATTTT.

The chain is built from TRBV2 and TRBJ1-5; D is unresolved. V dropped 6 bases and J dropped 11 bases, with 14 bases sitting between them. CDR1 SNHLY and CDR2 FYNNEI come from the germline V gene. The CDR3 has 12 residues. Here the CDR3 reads CASSPPTRAQHF. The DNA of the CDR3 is TGTGCCAGCAGCCCCCCTACGAGGGCCCAGCATTTT.

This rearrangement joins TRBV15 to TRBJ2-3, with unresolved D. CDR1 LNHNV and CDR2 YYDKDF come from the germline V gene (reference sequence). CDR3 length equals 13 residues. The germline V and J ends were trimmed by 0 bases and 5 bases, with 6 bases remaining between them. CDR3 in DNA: TGTGCCACCAGCAGAGAGCCCGGAGATACGCAGTATTTT. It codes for CATSREPGDTQYF. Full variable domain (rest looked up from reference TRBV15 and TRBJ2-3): DAMVIQNPRYQVTQFGKPVTLSCSQTLNHNVMYWYQQKSSQAPKLLFHYYDKDFNNEADTPDNFQSRRPNTSFCFLDIRSPGLGDTAMYLCATSREPGDTQYFGPGTRLTVL.

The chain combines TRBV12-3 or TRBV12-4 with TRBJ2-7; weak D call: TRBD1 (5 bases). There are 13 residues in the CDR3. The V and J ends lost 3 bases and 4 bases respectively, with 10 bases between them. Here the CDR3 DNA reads TGTGCCAGCAGTTTTAGGGGTTGGTACGAGCAGTACTTC. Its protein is CASSFRGWYEQYF.

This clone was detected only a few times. CDR3 sequence: CASSLGDERGYTF. In DNA form, the CDR3 reads TGCGCCAGCAGCTTGGGTGATGAGCGTGGCTACACCTTC. The genes are TRBV5-1 and TRBJ1-2; no definite D call. This CDR3 contains 13 residues. Trimming took off 0 bases at V and 7 bases at J, with 10 bases between the two ends. Germline lookup yields CDR1 SGHRS and CDR2 YFSETQ.

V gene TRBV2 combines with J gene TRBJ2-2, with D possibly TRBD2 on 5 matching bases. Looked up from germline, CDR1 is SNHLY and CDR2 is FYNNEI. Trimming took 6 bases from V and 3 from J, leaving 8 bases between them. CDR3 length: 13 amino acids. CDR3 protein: CASSQEDTGELFF. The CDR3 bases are TGTGCCAGCAGCCAGGAGGACACCGGGGAGCTGTTTTTT.

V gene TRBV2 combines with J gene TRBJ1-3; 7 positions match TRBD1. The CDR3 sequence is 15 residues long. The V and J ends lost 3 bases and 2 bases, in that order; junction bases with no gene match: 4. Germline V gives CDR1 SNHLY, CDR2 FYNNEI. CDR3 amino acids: CASSEGQFAGNTIYF. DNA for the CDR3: TGTGCCAGCAGTGAGGGACAGTTCGCTGGAAACACCATATATTTT. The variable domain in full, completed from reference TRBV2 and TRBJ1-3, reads EPEVTQTPSHQVTQMGQEVILRCVPISNHLYFYWYRQILGQKVEFLVSFYNNEISEKSEIFDDQFSVERPDGSNFTLKIRSTKLEDSAMYFCASSEGQFAGNTIYFGEGSWLTVV.

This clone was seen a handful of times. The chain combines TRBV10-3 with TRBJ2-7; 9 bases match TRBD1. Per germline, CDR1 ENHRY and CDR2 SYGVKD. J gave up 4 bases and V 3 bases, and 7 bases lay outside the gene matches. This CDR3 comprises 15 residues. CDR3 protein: CAISDPGQGRYEQYF. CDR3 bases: TGTGCCATCAGTGATCCGGGACAGGGACGATACGAGCAGTACTTC.

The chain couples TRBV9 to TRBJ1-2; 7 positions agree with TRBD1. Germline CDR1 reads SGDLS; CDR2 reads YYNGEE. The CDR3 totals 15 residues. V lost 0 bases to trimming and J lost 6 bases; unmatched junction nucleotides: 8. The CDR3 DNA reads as TGTGCCAGCAGCGTAGAGGACAGGAGGGCTAATGGCTACACCTTC. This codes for CASSVEDRRANGYTF. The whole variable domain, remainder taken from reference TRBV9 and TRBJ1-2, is DSGVTQTPKHLITATGQRVTLRCSPRSGDLSVYWYQQSLDQGLQFLIQYYNGEERAKGNILERFSAQQFPDLHSELNLSSLELGDSALYFCASSVEDRRANGYTFGSGTRLTVV.

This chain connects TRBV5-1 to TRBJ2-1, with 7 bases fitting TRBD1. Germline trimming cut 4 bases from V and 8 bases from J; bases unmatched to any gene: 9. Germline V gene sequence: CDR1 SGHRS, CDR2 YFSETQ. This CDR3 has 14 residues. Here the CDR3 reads CASSIEGADDEQFF. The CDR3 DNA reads TGCGCCAGCAGCATCGAGGGGGCTGACGATGAGCAGTTCTTC.

The CDR3 reads CASSLTTSWGPDTQYF. In DNA, the CDR3 is TGTGCCAGCAGTTTAACGACTAGCTGGGGGCCAGATACGCAGTATTTT. V is TRBV28 and J is TRBJ2-3; D might be TRBD2 (7 bases). From germline, CDR1 is MDHEN and CDR2 SYDVKM. Trimming cost V 2 bases and J 4 bases, with 16 bases left between them. The CDR3 extends over 16 amino acids. Variable domain in full (rest from reference TRBV28 and TRBJ2-3): DVKVTQSSRYLVKRTGEKVFLECVQDMDHENMFWYRQDPGLGLRLIYFSYDVKMKEKGDIPEGYSVSREKKERFSLILESASTNQTSMYLCASSLTTSWGPDTQYFGPGTRLTVL.

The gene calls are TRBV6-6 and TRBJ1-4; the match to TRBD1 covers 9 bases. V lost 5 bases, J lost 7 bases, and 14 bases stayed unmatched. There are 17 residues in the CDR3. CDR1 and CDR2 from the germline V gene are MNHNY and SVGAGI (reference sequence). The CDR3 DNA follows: TGTGCCAGCAGTCCCGGGACAGGGATCGGACTGCGTGAAAAACTGTTTTTT. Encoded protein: CASSPGTGIGLREKLFF.

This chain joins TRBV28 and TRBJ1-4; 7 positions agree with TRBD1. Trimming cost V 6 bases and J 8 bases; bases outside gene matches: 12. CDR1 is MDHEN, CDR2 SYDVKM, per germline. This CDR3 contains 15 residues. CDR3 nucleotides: TGTGCCAGCAGACCTTCCGGGACAGCTGACGAAAAACTGTTTTTT. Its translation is CASRPSGTADEKLFF.

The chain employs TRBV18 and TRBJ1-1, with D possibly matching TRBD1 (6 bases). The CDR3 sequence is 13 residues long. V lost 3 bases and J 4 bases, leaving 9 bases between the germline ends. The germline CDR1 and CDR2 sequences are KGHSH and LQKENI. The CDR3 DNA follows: TGTGCCAGCTCACCCGACAGGAGCACTGAAGCTTTCTTT. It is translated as CASSPDRSTEAFF.

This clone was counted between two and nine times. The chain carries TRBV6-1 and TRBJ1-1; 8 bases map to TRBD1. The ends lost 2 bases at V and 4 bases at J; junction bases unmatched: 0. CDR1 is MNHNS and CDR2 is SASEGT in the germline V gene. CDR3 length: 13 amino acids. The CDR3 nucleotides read TGTGCCAGCAGTGAACAGGGGGCCACTGAAGCTTTCTTT. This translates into CASSEQGATEAFF.